The present T cell receptor (beta chain) was sequenced within a study of CD8+CD57+ T cells in acquired aplastic anemia. CDR1 SQVTM and CDR2 ANQGSEA come from the germline V gene. CDR3 size: 12 residues. Trimming at V came to 4 bases and at J to 6 bases, leaving 5 bases not matched to a gene. Regarding this clonotype: The antigen is unknown.

Study results and limitations: The CD8+CD57+ cells of patients were less diverse than their total CD4+ and CD8+ pools.

Patients sequenced had flow cytometry evidence of CD8+CD57+ cell expansion. CD8+CD57+ effector memory cells from a sixth of the 12 patients were also sequenced. Genomic DNA acted as the template from which TCR beta VDJ combination and CDR3 sequence profiling were carried out. MiXCR, applied by TCRdb to the reads, yields one record per CDR3 protein. The repertoire holds about 20,000 distinct CDR3 sequences, with 40% as singletons. Sequenced sample: CD8+CD57+ T cells sorted from PBMCs. Subset noted: bead-enriched CD8+CD57+ effector memory T cells from SAA patients. This chain connects TRBV29-1 to TRBJ2-7; 8 positions match TRBD2. The TCR comes from a human donor with aplastic anemia. The CDR3: CSVAGRGCEQYF. The CDR3 coding sequence is TGCAGCGTTGCCGGGAGGGGCTGCGAGCAGTACTTC.